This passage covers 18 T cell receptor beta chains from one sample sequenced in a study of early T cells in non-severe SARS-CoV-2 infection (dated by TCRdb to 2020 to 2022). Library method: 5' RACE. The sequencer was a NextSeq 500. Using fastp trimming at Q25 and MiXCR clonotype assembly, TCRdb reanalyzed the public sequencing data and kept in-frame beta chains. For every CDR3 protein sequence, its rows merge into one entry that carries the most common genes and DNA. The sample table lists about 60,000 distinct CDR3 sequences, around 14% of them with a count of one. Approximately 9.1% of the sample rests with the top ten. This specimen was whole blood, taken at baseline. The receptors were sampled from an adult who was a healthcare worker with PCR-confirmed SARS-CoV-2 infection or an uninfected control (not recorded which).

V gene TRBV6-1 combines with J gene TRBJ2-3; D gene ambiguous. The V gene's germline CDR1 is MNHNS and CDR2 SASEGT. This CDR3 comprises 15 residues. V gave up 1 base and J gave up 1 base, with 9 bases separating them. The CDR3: CASSEVSWGTDTQYF. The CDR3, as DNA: TGTGCCAGCAGTGAAGTTAGCTGGGGCACAGATACGCAGTATTTT.

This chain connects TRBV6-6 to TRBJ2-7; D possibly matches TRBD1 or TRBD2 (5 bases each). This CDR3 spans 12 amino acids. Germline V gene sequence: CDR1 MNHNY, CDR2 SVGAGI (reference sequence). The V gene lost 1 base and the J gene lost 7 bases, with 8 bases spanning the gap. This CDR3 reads CASSYFGAEQYF. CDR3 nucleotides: TGTGCCAGCAGTTACTTCGGGGCAGAGCAGTACTTC.

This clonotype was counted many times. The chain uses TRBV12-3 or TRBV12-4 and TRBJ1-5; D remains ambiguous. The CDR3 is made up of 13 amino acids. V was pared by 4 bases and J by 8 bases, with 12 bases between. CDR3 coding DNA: TGTGCCAGCAGTTCGAGCGCGTGGGAGCCCCAGCATTTT. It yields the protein CASSSSAWEPQHF.

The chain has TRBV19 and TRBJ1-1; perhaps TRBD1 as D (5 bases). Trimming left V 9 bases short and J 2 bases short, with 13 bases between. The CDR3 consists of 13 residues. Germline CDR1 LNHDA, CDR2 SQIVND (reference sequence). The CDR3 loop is CASQVGANTEAFF. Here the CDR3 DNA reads TGTGCCAGCCAGGTTGGGGCTAACACTGAAGCTTTCTTT.

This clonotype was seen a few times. The CDR3 sequence: CASSQAGTYPWAFF. In DNA, the CDR3 is TGTGCCAGCAGCCAGGCCGGGACATATCCTTGGGCTTTCTTT. The chain links TRBV3-1 to TRBJ1-1; tentatively, D is TRBD1 (6 bases). Germline loops: CDR1 LGHDT, CDR2 YNNKEL (reference sequence). Trimming cost V 3 bases and J 11 bases, with 19 bases left between them. This CDR3 is built from 14 residues.

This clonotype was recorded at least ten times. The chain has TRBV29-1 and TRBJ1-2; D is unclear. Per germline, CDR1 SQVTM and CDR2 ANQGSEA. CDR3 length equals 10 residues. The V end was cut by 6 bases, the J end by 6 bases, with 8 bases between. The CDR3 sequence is CSVLGNGYTF. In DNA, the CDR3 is TGCAGCGTGCTGGGAAATGGCTACACCTTC.

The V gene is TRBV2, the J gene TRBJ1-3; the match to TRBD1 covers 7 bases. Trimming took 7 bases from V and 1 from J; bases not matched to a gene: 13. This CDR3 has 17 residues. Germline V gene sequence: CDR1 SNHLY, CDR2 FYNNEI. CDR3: CASIHGVGDRSGNTIYF. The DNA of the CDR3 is TGTGCCAGCATCCACGGGGTAGGGGACAGATCTGGAAACACCATATATTTT.

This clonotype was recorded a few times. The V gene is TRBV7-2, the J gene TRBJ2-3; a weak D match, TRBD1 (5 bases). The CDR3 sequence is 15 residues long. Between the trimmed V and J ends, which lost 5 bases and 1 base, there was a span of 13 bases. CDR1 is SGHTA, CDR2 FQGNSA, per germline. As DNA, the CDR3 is TGTGCCAGCAGCCCGGACACTCCAGGCACAGATACGCAGTATTTT. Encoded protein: CASSPDTPGTDTQYF.

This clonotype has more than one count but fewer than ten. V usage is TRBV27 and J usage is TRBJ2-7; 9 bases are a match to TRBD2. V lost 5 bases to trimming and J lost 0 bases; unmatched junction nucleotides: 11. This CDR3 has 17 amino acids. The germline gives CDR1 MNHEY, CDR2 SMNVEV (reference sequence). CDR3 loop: CASSPPGLAFSSYEQYF. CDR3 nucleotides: TGTGCCAGCAGTCCGCCGGGACTAGCCTTTAGCTCCTACGAGCAGTACTTC.

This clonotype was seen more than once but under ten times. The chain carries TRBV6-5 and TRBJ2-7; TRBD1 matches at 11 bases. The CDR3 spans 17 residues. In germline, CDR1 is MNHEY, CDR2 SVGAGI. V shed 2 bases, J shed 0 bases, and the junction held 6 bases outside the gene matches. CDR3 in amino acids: CASSYGGTGGNSYEQYF. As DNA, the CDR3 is TGTGCCAGCAGTTACGGAGGGACAGGGGGAAACTCCTACGAGCAGTACTTC.

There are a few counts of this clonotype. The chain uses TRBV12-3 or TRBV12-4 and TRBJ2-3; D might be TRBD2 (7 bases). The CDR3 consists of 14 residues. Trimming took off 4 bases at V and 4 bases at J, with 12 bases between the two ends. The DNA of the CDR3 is TGTGCCAGCAGTTGGGGGGGCCCAGCAGATACGCAGTATTTT. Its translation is CASSWGGPADTQYF.

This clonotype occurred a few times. The CDR3 protein is CASSKAGSGTAQETQYF. CDR3 nucleotides: TGTGCCAGCAGCAAAGCTGGGTCTGGGACAGCTCAAGAGACCCAGTACTTC. This chain joins TRBV7-6 and TRBJ2-5, with 7 bases aligning to TRBD1. Germline CDR1 and CDR2: SGHVS and FNYEAQ. V lost 5 bases to trimming and J lost 2 bases; unmatched junction nucleotides: 14. This CDR3 region has 17 residues.

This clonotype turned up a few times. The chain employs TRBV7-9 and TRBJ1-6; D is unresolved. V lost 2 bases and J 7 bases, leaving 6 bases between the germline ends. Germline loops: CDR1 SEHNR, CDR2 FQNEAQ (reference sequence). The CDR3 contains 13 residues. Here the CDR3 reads CASSLLLNSPLHF. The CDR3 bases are TGTGCCAGCAGCTTATTACTGAATTCACCCCTCCACTTT.

This CDR3 is CASSYRGTNYGYTF. In DNA, the CDR3 is TGTGCCAGCAGTTACAGGGGGACAAACTATGGCTACACCTTC. The chain couples TRBV6-5 to TRBJ1-2; a possible D gene is TRBD1 (6 bases). Germline loops: CDR1 MNHEY, CDR2 SVGAGI. V lost 2 bases and J 2 bases, leaving 9 bases between the germline ends. The CDR3 contains 14 residues.

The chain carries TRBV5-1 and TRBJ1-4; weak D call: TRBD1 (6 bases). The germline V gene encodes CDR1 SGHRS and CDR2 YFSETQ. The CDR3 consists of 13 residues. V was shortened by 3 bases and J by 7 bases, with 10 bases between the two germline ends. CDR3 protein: CASSSYRVEKLFF. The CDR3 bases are TGCGCCAGCAGCTCTTACAGGGTTGAAAAACTGTTTTTT. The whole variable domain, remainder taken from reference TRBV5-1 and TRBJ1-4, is KAGVTQTPRYLIKTRGQQVTLSCSPISGHRSVSWYQQTPGQGLQFLFEYFSETQRNKGNFPGRFSGRQFSNSRSEMNVSTLELGDSALYLCASSSYRVEKLFFGSGTQLSVL.

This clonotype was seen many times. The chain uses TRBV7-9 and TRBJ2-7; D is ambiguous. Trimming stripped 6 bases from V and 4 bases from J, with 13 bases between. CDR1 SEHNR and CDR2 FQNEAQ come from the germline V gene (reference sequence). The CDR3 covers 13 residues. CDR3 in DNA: TGTGCCAGCAGTGGAGCAGGACGATACGAGCAGTACTTC. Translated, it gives CASSGAGRYEQYF.

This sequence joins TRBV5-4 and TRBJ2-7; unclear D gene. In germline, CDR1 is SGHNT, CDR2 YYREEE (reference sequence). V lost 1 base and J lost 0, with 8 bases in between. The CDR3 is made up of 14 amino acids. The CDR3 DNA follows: TGTGCCAGCAGCTTGTGGCGGAGCTCCTACGAGCAGTACTTC. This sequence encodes CASSLWRSSYEQYF.

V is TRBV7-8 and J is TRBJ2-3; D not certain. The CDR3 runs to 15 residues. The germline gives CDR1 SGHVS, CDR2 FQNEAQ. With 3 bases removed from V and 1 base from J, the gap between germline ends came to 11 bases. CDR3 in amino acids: CASSFRTAGTDTQYF. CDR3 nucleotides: TGTGCCAGCAGCTTCCGCACCGCCGGCACAGATACGCAGTATTTT.